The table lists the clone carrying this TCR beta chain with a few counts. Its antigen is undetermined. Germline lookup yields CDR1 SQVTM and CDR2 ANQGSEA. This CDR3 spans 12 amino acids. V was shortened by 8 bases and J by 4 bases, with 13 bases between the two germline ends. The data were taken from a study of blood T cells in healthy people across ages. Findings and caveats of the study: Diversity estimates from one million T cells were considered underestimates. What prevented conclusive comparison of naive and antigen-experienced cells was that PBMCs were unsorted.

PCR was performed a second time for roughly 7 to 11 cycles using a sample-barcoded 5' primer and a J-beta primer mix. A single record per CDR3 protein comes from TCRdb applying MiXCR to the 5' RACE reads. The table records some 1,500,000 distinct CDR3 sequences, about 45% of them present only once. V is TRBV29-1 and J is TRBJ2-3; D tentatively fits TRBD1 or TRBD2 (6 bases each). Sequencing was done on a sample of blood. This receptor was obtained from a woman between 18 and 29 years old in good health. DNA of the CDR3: TGCAGCTGGGGGGCGGATTCAGATACGCAGTATTTT. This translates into CSWGADSDTQYF.